This T cell receptor beta chain was sequenced for a study of CD8 T cells in ankylosing spondylitis. Whole-study findings and limits: Earlier studies detected some motif variants in reactive arthritis synovial fluid and blood. With a CD8+ phenotype, disease-linked clones were relatively rare in peripheral blood. Blood from ankylosing spondylitis patients appeared to carry a characteristic eight-variant TCR beta motif.

The V end lost 6 bases, the J end lost 0 bases, and 14 bases lay between the germline ends. The V gene's germline CDR1 is KGHSH and CDR2 LQKENI. This CDR3 is 15 amino acids long. This clonotype was detected ten times or more. Its antigen is unknown. A quantitative 5'-RACE method, one with molecular barcodes, was used to make TCR beta libraries. In TCRdb, the 5' RACE reads were re-called with MiXCR into one record per CDR3 protein. The repertoire holds some 140,000 distinct CDR3 sequences, with more than 5.5% as singletons. The J gene is TRBJ1-1, the V gene TRBV18, with D perhaps TRBD1 (6 bases). Sample: blood, either unsorted or a sorted T cell fraction (not recorded which). This receptor was identified in a female donor with ankylosing spondylitis or in good health (not recorded which). The CDR3 nucleotides read TGTGCCAGCTCCCTTGACAGGTACATGAACACTGAAGCTTTCTTT. The encoded protein is CASSLDRYMNTEAFF.